These 14 T cell receptor beta chains originate from one sample sequenced in a study of shared T cell receptors in the human thymus (dated by TCRdb to the early 2020s). Library creation used the immunoSEQ multiplex PCR assay. Imported from immuneACCESS, the table was reduced by TCRdb to in-frame sequences with V and J called. These copies leave out some clones; in studies compared against another copy, an unresolved V gene accounts for under half, and the cause of the remainder is not known. The sample table holds approximately 580,000 clones, of which approximately 78% were seen once. The ten most abundant clones make up more than 0.01% of the sample. These data were also filed under a second study, of human thymus T cells.

Material for sequencing was thymocytes. The receptors here all came from a boy less than two years old with a congenital heart defect. Donor details come from another sample of the same person, matched by shared clones.

The CDR3 DNA reads as TGTGCCAGCAGAAGAAGGCTAAGACAGAACACTGAAGCTTTCTTT. The encoded protein is CASRRRLRQNTEAFF. The chain has TRBV28 and TRBJ1-1, with unresolved D. Trimming shortened V by 6 bases and J by 1 base, and 15 bases separated the two germline ends. CDR3 length: 15 amino acids. Per germline, CDR1 MDHEN and CDR2 SYDVKM.

This sequence joins TRBV7-9 and TRBJ2-1; tentative D call: TRBD1 (5 bases). CDR3 size: 11 residues. The germline V gene has CDR1 SEHNR and CDR2 FQNEAQ (reference sequence). Trimming stripped 4 bases from V and 12 bases from J, with 10 bases between. The CDR3 loop is CASSYPQGQFF. The CDR3 bases are TGTGCCAGCAGCTACCCCCAGGGGCAGTTCTTC.

The gene calls are TRBV12-5 and TRBJ2-7; 12 nucleotides agree with TRBD1. Per germline, CDR1 LGHNT and CDR2 FRNRAP. This CDR3 contains 15 residues. The V and J ends lost 10 bases and 2 bases, in that order; junction bases with no gene match: 9. The CDR3 nucleotides read TGTGCTACCCTGGGGGGACAGGGGGCGGCCTACGAGCAGTACTTC. Translation gives CATLGGQGAAYEQYF.

This clone was seen more than once but under ten times. The J gene is TRBJ2-5, the V gene TRBV4-2, with TRBD2 matching 7 bases. CDR1 and CDR2 from the germline V gene are LGHNA and YNFKEQ. The CDR3 is 18 residues long. The junction had 15 bases not matched to a gene; V was cut back by 0 bases and J by 5 bases. The CDR3 DNA follows: TGTGCCAGCAGCCAAGACCGTTGGGCGGGAGCCGGGCGGGAGACCCAGTACTTC. Protein sequence: CASSQDRWAGAGRETQYF.

This clone has more than one count but fewer than ten. V gene TRBV29-1 combines with J gene TRBJ2-7; 8 nucleotides match TRBD1. This CDR3 has 15 residues. The germline V gene encodes CDR1 SQVTM and CDR2 ANQGSEA. V shed 2 bases and J 1 base; nucleotides not matched to a gene: 7. CDR3 bases: TGCAGCGTTGAAACGGACAGGGAAGGATCCTACGAGCAGTACTTC. It specifies CSVETDREGSYEQYF.

V usage is TRBV6-5 and J usage is TRBJ2-1; 9 bases are shared with TRBD1. From germline, CDR1 is MNHEY and CDR2 SVGAGI. The CDR3 spans 14 residues. V lost 7 bases, J lost 4 bases, and 5 bases stayed unmatched. The DNA for the CDR3 is TGTGCCAGCAACTCGGGGACAGGGTACAATGAGCAGTTCTTC. This encodes CASNSGTGYNEQFF.

The count of this clone is one. The V and J genes are TRBV7-9 and TRBJ2-7; D is unresolved. Trimming pared 5 bases from V and 2 bases from J, leaving 25 bases between. Germline V CDR1 and CDR2: SEHNR, FQNEAQ (reference sequence). CDR3 size: 18 residues. CDR3 sequence (DNA): TGTGCCAGCAGCCCCCGGCCAGCCGGGTCCCTAGTCGCCTACGAGCAGTACTTC. Translated, it gives CASSPRPAGSLVAYEQYF.

The V gene is TRBV11-2, the J gene TRBJ2-1; possible D gene TRBD2, 5 bases. V lost 2 bases and J lost 14, with 19 bases in between. Germline V gene sequence: CDR1 SGHAT, CDR2 FQNNGV. CDR3 length equals 14 residues. This CDR3 reads CASSLLPEVREEFF. CDR3 DNA: TGTGCCAGCAGCTTACTCCCGGAGGTACGAGAGGAGTTCTTC.

V is TRBV27 and J is TRBJ1-3; the D is unclear. Germline values: CDR1 MNHEY, CDR2 SMNVEV (reference sequence). There are 15 residues in the CDR3. Trimming took 3 bases from V and 2 from J, leaving 11 bases between them. CDR3 amino acids: CASSLSGFAGNTIYF. CDR3 in DNA: TGTGCCAGCAGTTTGAGCGGATTTGCTGGAAACACCATATATTTT.

The rearrangement uses TRBV6-6 and TRBJ1-2; 7 nucleotides match TRBD1. The CDR3 runs 12 residues. Germline loops: CDR1 MNHNY, CDR2 SVGAGI (reference sequence). With 6 bases clipped from V and 8 bases from J, the junction kept 6 bases outside the gene matches. The CDR3 region has the DNA TGTGCCAGCAGGCTACAGGGGAAAGGCTACACCTTC. Amino acid sequence: CASRLQGKGYTF.

The table lists this clone with a count of one. The DNA of the CDR3 is TGTGCCAGTGCCCTTCAGAAAGGGGCCCAGTACTTC. Translating it yields CASALQKGAQYF. The chain is built from TRBV19 and TRBJ2-5; D is possibly TRBD1 (5 bases). V was clipped by 8 bases and J by 9 bases, with 16 bases between them. CDR1 is LNHDA, CDR2 SQIVND, per germline (reference sequence). The CDR3 sequence is 12 residues long.

This clone appeared once. V usage is TRBV4-3 and J usage is TRBJ2-5; D may be TRBD1 (6 bases). The CDR3 runs to 14 residues. Trimming took 3 bases from V and 5 from J, leaving 13 bases between them. Germline assignment: CDR1 LGHNA and CDR2 YSLEER. CDR3 sequence reads: CASSHRGARETQYF. Written as DNA, the CDR3 is TGCGCCAGCAGCCACAGGGGCGCCCGGGAGACCCAGTACTTC.

This chain uses TRBV4-1 with TRBJ1-1; D might be TRBD1 (5 bases). CDR3 length: 16 residues. The V and J ends lost 1 base and 2 bases respectively, with 14 bases between them. CDR1 MGHRA and CDR2 YSYEKL come from the germline V gene. The CDR3: CASSQVRSQDNTEAFF. In DNA form, the CDR3 reads TGCGCCAGCAGCCAAGTACGATCACAGGACAACACTGAAGCTTTCTTT.

This chain links TRBV29-1 with TRBJ2-3; TRBD2 matches 7 bases. Trimming took 4 bases from V and 0 from J; bases not matched to a gene: 4. The germline V gene has CDR1 SQVTM and CDR2 ANQGSEA. This CDR3 is built from 14 residues. The CDR3 spells CSVGGGSSTDTQYF. The CDR3, as DNA: TGCAGCGTTGGGGGGGGTTCTAGCACAGATACGCAGTATTTT.